Presented here are 31 T cell receptor beta chains from one specimen sequenced in a study of response to subunit inactivated influenza vaccine. MiXCR, run by TCRdb on the RT-PCR reads, gives a single entry per CDR3 protein. This table has about 520,000 distinct CDR3 sequences, 7.2% appearing once. Here the sequenced sample was PBMCs from blood, taken roughly 24 months after vaccination. The receptors were sampled from a man in his fifties or sixties who received an inactivated influenza vaccine.

The rearrangement uses TRBV5-4 and TRBJ2-7, with 10 bases identical to TRBD1. The CDR3 is 14 amino acids. The V gene's germline CDR1 is SGHNT and CDR2 YYREEE (reference sequence). Losses at the gene ends were 3 bases for V and 3 bases for J; bases not matched to a gene: 3. CDR3 amino acids: CASSSDRGLYEQYF. DNA of the CDR3: TGTGCCAGCAGCTCAGACAGGGGGCTCTACGAGCAGTACTTC. The entire variable domain, with the rest obtained from reference TRBV5-4 and TRBJ2-7, is as follows: ETGVTQSPTHLIKTRGQQVTLRCSSQSGHNTVSWYQQALGQGPQFIFQYYREEENGRGNFPPRFSGLQFPNYSSELNVNALELDDSALYLCASSSDRGLYEQYFGPGTRLTVT.

This chain connects TRBV19 to TRBJ1-6; D remains ambiguous. There are 13 residues in the CDR3. V was trimmed by 7 bases and J by 8 bases, leaving 12 bases between them. Germline V gene data show CDR1 as LNHDA and CDR2 as SQIVND (reference sequence). This CDR3 is CASKAPGDSPLHF. The CDR3 DNA reads as TGTGCCAGTAAAGCACCGGGCGATTCACCCCTCCACTTT.

This clonotype occurred many times. The genes are TRBV12-3 or TRBV12-4 and TRBJ2-7; a possible D gene is TRBD1 (6 bases). The CDR3 is 13 residues long. The ends were cut back, 5 bases at V and 3 bases at J, with 11 bases in the middle. The CDR3 here is CASSRQAGYEQYF. CDR3 nucleotide sequence: TGTGCCAGCAGTAGACAGGCGGGCTACGAGCAGTACTTC.

This clonotype turned up a few times. The chain employs TRBV27 and TRBJ1-5, with TRBD1 matching over 8 bases. CDR3 length equals 16 residues. Losses at the gene ends were 6 bases for V and 1 base for J; bases not matched to a gene: 8. CDR1 and CDR2 from the germline V gene are MNHEY and SMNVEV (reference sequence). The CDR3 sequence: CASRHSGGRSNQPQHF. The CDR3 coding sequence is TGTGCCAGCAGACATTCAGGGGGCAGAAGCAATCAGCCCCAGCATTTT.

This clonotype came up many times. The V gene is TRBV7-2, the J gene TRBJ2-4; D unresolved. V lost 0 bases to trimming and J lost 0 bases, with 9 bases between them. Looked up from germline, CDR1 is SGHTA and CDR2 is FQGNSA. The CDR3 is 16 amino acids. This CDR3 is CASSLALQLAKNIQYF. Written as DNA, the CDR3 is TGTGCCAGCAGCTTAGCGCTCCAACTAGCCAAAAACATTCAGTACTTC.

This clonotype was observed many times. The chain is built from TRBV28 and TRBJ2-1; TRBD2 is a possible D gene (6 bases). The germline V gene has CDR1 MDHEN and CDR2 SYDVKM. CDR3 size: 16 residues. Deletions cut 6 bases from V and 4 bases from J, with 19 bases between. The CDR3 protein is CASSATAGRNYNEQFF. The DNA for the CDR3 is TGTGCCAGCAGCGCAACCGCGGGACGGAATTACAATGAGCAGTTCTTC.

Comment on this clonotype: An end of the junction does not agree with germline; a read error may underlie this. The chain is built from TRBV9 and TRBJ2-2; 9 nucleotides line up with TRBD2. CDR3 length equals 12 residues. The germline V gene has CDR1 SGDLS and CDR2 YYNGEE. This chain's CDR3 is CPSGRLAGELFF. DNA for the CDR3: TGTCCCAGCGGGAGGTTGGCCGGGGAGCTGTTTTTT.

The chain has TRBV25-1 and TRBJ2-1, with 9 bases lining up with TRBD1. CDR1 is MGHDK, CDR2 SYGVNS, per germline. The CDR3 covers 15 residues. The V gene end was trimmed by 7 bases and the J gene end by 3 bases; junction bases not matched to a gene: 7. The CDR3 DNA reads TGTGCCAGCATGCCCCCGGGACAGGGCTACAATGAGCAGTTCTTC. This encodes CASMPPGQGYNEQFF.

There are a few counts of this clonotype. The chain recombines TRBV20-1 with TRBJ2-7, with D possibly TRBD1 on 5 matching bases. Germline V gene lookup returns CDR1 DFQATT and CDR2 SNEGSKA (reference sequence). The CDR3 sequence is 14 residues long. Between the trimmed V and J ends, which lost 6 bases and 1 base, there was a span of 16 bases. As DNA, the CDR3 is TGCAGTGCCACTCCTTTGGACACATCCTACGAGCAGTACTTC. It is translated as CSATPLDTSYEQYF.

The chain couples TRBV14 to TRBJ2-2, with a weak D call TRBD2 (5 bases). CDR1 is SGHDN, CDR2 FVKESK, per germline. The CDR3 covers 13 residues. The ends were cut back, 5 bases at V and 4 bases at J, with 8 bases in the middle. CDR3 amino acids: CASSGLFTGELFF. CDR3 sequence (DNA): TGTGCCAGCAGCGGACTCTTCACCGGGGAGCTGTTTTTT.

The gene calls are TRBV7-9 and TRBJ2-3, with 7 bases identical to TRBD1. Germline CDR1 and CDR2: SEHNR and FQNEAQ (reference sequence). V gave up 5 bases and J gave up 11 bases; unmatched junction bases: 7. The CDR3 consists of 12 residues. The CDR3 protein is CASSPRGTEQYF. The CDR3 DNA reads TGTGCCAGCAGCCCCCGAGGGACAGAGCAGTATTTT.

In this sample, this clonotype turned up many times. The J gene is TRBJ2-2, the V gene TRBV3-1; 7 bases line up with TRBD1. The V segment lost 3 bases and the J segment 4 bases; nucleotides outside the gene matches: 5. Germline V gene lookup returns CDR1 LGHDT and CDR2 YNNKEL (reference sequence). This CDR3 region has 15 residues. The CDR3 reads CASSQTTGLTGELFF. The CDR3 nucleotides read TGTGCCAGCAGCCAGACGACAGGGCTCACCGGGGAGCTGTTTTTT.

The V call is TRBV6-2 or TRBV6-3, the J call TRBJ1-5; no reliable D call. Trimming shortened V by 2 bases and J by 5 bases, and 7 bases separated the two germline ends. CDR1 and CDR2 from the germline V gene are MNHEY and SVGEGT. The CDR3 loop spans 13 amino acids. CDR3 sequence reads: CASSYERYQPQHF. The CDR3 nucleotides are TGTGCCAGCAGTTACGAGCGGTATCAGCCCCAGCATTTT.

This clonotype was seen many times. The chain recombines TRBV12-3 or TRBV12-4 with TRBJ1-1; 9 bases fit TRBD1. This CDR3 is built from 14 residues. The junction had 2 bases not matched to a gene; V was cut back by 6 bases and J by 0 bases. The CDR3 DNA is TGTGCCAGCAGGACAGGGGGGGTGAACACTGAAGCTTTCTTT. Its translation is CASRTGGVNTEAFF.

This chain links TRBV12-3 or TRBV12-4 with TRBJ2-2, with D hard to call. This CDR3 region has 20 residues. The germline V and J ends were trimmed by 8 bases and 2 bases, with 30 bases remaining between them. This chain's CDR3 is CASASTWPGTTPTNTGELFF. The CDR3 DNA follows: TGTGCCAGCGCTTCCACTTGGCCAGGAACCACCCCCACAAACACCGGGGAGCTGTTTTTT.

This clonotype was counted a few times. The V call is TRBV20-1, the J call TRBJ2-5; TRBD2 matches at 8 bases. The CDR3 runs to 16 residues. Trimming cost V 0 bases and J 3 bases; bases outside gene matches: 9. CDR1 and CDR2 from the germline V gene are DFQATT and SNEGSKA (reference sequence). CDR3 nucleotide sequence: TGCAGTGCTAGAGATTTCCAGCGGGGGAAAAAAGAGACCCAGTACTTC. Its translation: CSARDFQRGKKETQYF.

This clonotype was detected a few times. V and J are TRBV12-3 or TRBV12-4 and TRBJ1-5, with a weak D call TRBD1 (5 bases). Trimming pared 3 bases from V and 6 bases from J, leaving 18 bases between. The CDR3 contains 16 residues. CDR3: CASSLSVTLGGQPQHF. The CDR3 nucleotides read TGTGCCAGCAGTTTGAGTGTTACGTTGGGGGGTCAGCCCCAGCATTTT.

The gene calls are TRBV9 and TRBJ2-1; no reliable D call. Deletions cut 3 bases from V and 10 bases from J, with 20 bases between. This CDR3 comprises 15 residues. Germline-derived CDR1 and CDR2 are SGDLS and YYNGEE. DNA of the CDR3: TGTGCCAGCAGCGGCTTTGGGTTGGGATCATTCGAGCAGTTCTTC. This sequence encodes CASSGFGLGSFEQFF.

In this sample, this clonotype turned up many times. The junction departs from the called germline gene at one end, perhaps through a read error. The chain employs TRBV15 and TRBJ2-3; D may match TRBD1 or TRBD2 (5 bases each). The V gene's germline CDR1 is LNHNV and CDR2 YYDKDF (reference sequence). This CDR3 spans 17 amino acids. In DNA, the CDR3 is TGTGCCATCAGCTCTCCCGGAAGGGGAGTACTCACAGATACGCAGTATTTT. This codes for CAISSPGRGVLTDTQYF.

The chain has TRBV2 and TRBJ2-5, with 9 bases that match TRBD2. Trimming cost V 6 bases and J 2 bases; bases outside gene matches: 7. Germline lookup yields CDR1 SNHLY and CDR2 FYNNEI. The CDR3 consists of 15 residues. The CDR3: CASRVASGAQETQYF. CDR3 nucleotides: TGTGCCAGCAGGGTGGCTAGCGGGGCACAAGAGACCCAGTACTTC. The full variable domain, completed using reference TRBV2 and TRBJ2-5, is EPEVTQTPSHQVTQMGQEVILRCVPISNHLYFYWYRQILGQKVEFLVSFYNNEISEKSEIFDDQFSVERPDGSNFTLKIRSTKLEDSAMYFCASRVASGAQETQYFGPGTRLLVL.

The rearrangement joins TRBV3-1 to TRBJ1-2, with D possibly TRBD1 on 5 matching bases. Trimming removed 5 bases at V and 2 bases at J, with 9 bases between. Germline CDR1 LGHDT, CDR2 YNNKEL (reference sequence). The CDR3 totals 13 residues. The CDR3 coding sequence is TGTGCCAGCAGCGACGGACAAAACTATGGCTACACCTTC. Amino acids: CASSDGQNYGYTF.

This clonotype was seen only a few times. The chain links TRBV10-3 to TRBJ2-3, with 8 bases fitting TRBD2. Germline V gene data show CDR1 as ENHRY and CDR2 as SYGVKD. The ends lost 3 bases at V and 4 bases at J; junction bases unmatched: 0. The CDR3 has 13 residues. The CDR3 sequence is CAISELAADTQYF. CDR3 DNA: TGTGCCATCAGTGAACTAGCGGCAGATACGCAGTATTTT.

This clonotype was seen ten or more times. This chain connects TRBV13 to TRBJ2-3; 9 nucleotides line up with TRBD2. This CDR3 spans 16 amino acids. The V segment lost 1 base and the J segment 0 bases; nucleotides outside the gene matches: 2. Germline CDR1 PRHDT, CDR2 FYEKMQ (reference sequence). DNA for the CDR3: TGTGCCAGCAGCTTAGAGCGGGAGGACAGCACAGATACGCAGTATTTT. This encodes CASSLEREDSTDTQYF.

V and J are TRBV5-5 and TRBJ2-3, with 7 bases that match TRBD1. The CDR3 runs 16 residues. V was clipped by 2 bases and J by 2 bases; unmatched bases: 8. Germline CDR1 SGHKS, CDR2 YYEKEE (reference sequence). The CDR3 protein is CASSFPGQRNTDTQYF. The CDR3 coding sequence is TGTGCCAGCAGCTTCCCGGGACAGCGAAACACAGATACGCAGTATTTT.

Only a few counts were recorded for this clonotype. The chain is built from TRBV6-6 and TRBJ1-5; D ambiguous. Germline V CDR1 and CDR2: MNHNY, SVGAGI (reference sequence). Trimming shortened V by 6 bases and J by 4 bases, and 10 bases separated the two germline ends. The length of the CDR3 is 13 residues. The DNA of the CDR3 is TGTGCCAGCAGGGTCGAGGGAAATCAGCCCCAGCATTTT. This translates into CASRVEGNQPQHF.

This clonotype occurred many times. This chain connects TRBV7-2 to TRBJ2-3; D call uncertain. The V end was cut by 5 bases, the J end by 10 bases, with 19 bases between. The CDR3 is made up of 14 amino acids. The germline CDR1 and CDR2 sequences are SGHTA and FQGNSA. The CDR3 coding sequence is TGTGCCAGCAGCCTATTTCAGCCACCTAGTCCGCAGTATTTT. This sequence encodes CASSLFQPPSPQYF.

The chain carries TRBV20-1 and TRBJ1-1; the D is unclear. The CDR3 loop spans 13 amino acids. Germline-derived CDR1 and CDR2 are DFQATT and SNEGSKA (reference sequence). V lost 0 bases to trimming and J lost 1 base, with 6 bases between them. CDR3 loop: CSARDDKNTEAFF. CDR3 DNA: TGCAGTGCTAGAGATGACAAGAACACTGAAGCTTTCTTT.

Worth noting for this clonotype: One junction end disagrees with the germline gene, perhaps due to a read error. The chain has TRBV7-7 and TRBJ2-5, with a possible D match to TRBD2 (5 bases). This CDR3 is 14 amino acids long. Germline V gene sequence: CDR1 SSHAT, CDR2 FNYEAQ (reference sequence). As DNA, the CDR3 is TGTGCTAGCAGCCCGGGTTCGGGCGCGGGGACCCAGTACTTC. This translates into CASSPGSGAGTQYF.

This clonotype was recorded a few times. V gene TRBV7-2 combines with J gene TRBJ2-5, with TRBD1 identical over 10 bases. This CDR3 is built from 14 residues. J gave up 5 bases and V 5 bases, and 5 bases lay outside the gene matches. From germline, CDR1 is SGHTA and CDR2 FQGNSA. CDR3 nucleotides: TGTGCCAGCAGCGGACGGACAGGGGGGGAGACCCAGTACTTC. It codes for CASSGRTGGETQYF.

This clonotype was counted at least ten times. The genes are TRBV27 and TRBJ1-1; D ambiguous. Germline lookup yields CDR1 MNHEY and CDR2 SMNVEV (reference sequence). V shed 6 bases and J shed 0 bases, with 11 bases lying between them. The CDR3 has 14 residues. CDR3 amino acids: CASSPLSMNTEAFF. For the CDR3, the DNA is TGTGCCAGCAGCCCTTTATCTATGAACACTGAAGCTTTCTTT.

This chain uses TRBV20-1 with TRBJ1-1, with 9 nucleotides matching TRBD1. V shed 3 bases, J shed 2 bases, and the junction held 4 bases outside the gene matches. Germline V gene lookup returns CDR1 DFQATT and CDR2 SNEGSKA (reference sequence). The length of the CDR3 is 14 residues. DNA of the CDR3: TGCAGTGCTAGGATGGGACAGGGTAACACTGAAGCTTTCTTT. As protein: CSARMGQGNTEAFF.